The 15 T cell receptor beta chains below were found in one sample sequenced in a study of cytomegalovirus exposure and HLA in healthy donors. PCR used 60 Vbeta primers and 13 Jbeta primers. Here immunoSEQ multiplex PCR was the method, and the copy in TCRdb shows in-frame clones only, minus some. The sample carries approximately 220,000 clones, around 80% recorded once. The sequenced material came from PBMCs. The receptors originated from a man younger than 30 in good health and CMV-seronegative.

V gene TRBV18 combines with J gene TRBJ1-4; 8 bases align to TRBD1. The ends lost 6 bases at V and 11 bases at J; junction bases unmatched: 2. Germline V gene data show CDR1 as KGHSH and CDR2 as LQKENI. This CDR3 has 11 amino acids. As DNA, the CDR3 is TGTGCCAGCTCGACAGGGGACAAACTGTTTTTT. This translates into CASSTGDKLFF.

This rearrangement joins TRBV11-2 to TRBJ2-5; unclear D gene. V lost 5 bases, J lost 5 bases, and 6 bases lay in between. CDR1 is SGHAT and CDR2 is FQNNGV in the germline V gene. The CDR3 length is 11 residues. CDR3 DNA sequence: TGTGCCAGCAGCCGGTCGGAGACCCAGTACTTC. Translating it yields CASSRSETQYF.

The genes are TRBV18 and TRBJ1-5, with D unclear. The CDR3 consists of 14 residues. Germline V gene sequence: CDR1 KGHSH, CDR2 LQKENI. Trimming took off 4 bases at V and 3 bases at J, with 10 bases between the two ends. CDR3 residues: CASSRGQNNQPQHF. CDR3 nucleotide sequence: TGTGCCAGCTCACGAGGTCAAAACAATCAGCCCCAGCATTTT.

The rearrangement joins TRBV5-1 to TRBJ2-5; D ambiguous. The germline V gene has CDR1 SGHRS and CDR2 YFSETQ. The length of the CDR3 is 14 residues. V was cut by 4 bases and J by 2 bases, with 12 bases left in between. CDR3 amino acids: CASSPLVNQETQYF. The CDR3 DNA reads TGCGCCAGCAGCCCATTAGTAAATCAAGAGACCCAGTACTTC.

The J gene is TRBJ1-2, the V gene TRBV5-4; possible D gene TRBD1, 5 bases. The CDR3 runs 13 residues. V was pared by 4 bases and J by 5 bases, with 12 bases between. Germline V gene sequence: CDR1 SGHNT, CDR2 YYREEE (reference sequence). CDR3 sequence: CASSTSGSYGYTF. In DNA form, the CDR3 reads TGTGCCAGCAGCACGTCAGGGTCATATGGCTACACCTTC. Full variable domain (remainder filled in from reference TRBV5-4 and TRBJ1-2): ETGVTQSPTHLIKTRGQQVTLRCSSQSGHNTVSWYQQALGQGPQFIFQYYREEENGRGNFPPRFSGLQFPNYSSELNVNALELDDSALYLCASSTSGSYGYTFGSGTRLTVV.

V gene TRBV25-1 combines with J gene TRBJ1-2, with D unresolved. CDR1 is MGHDK and CDR2 is SYGVNS in the germline V gene. CDR3 length: 16 residues. With 0 bases removed from V and 0 bases from J, the gap between germline ends came to 11 bases. The CDR3 DNA reads TGTGCCAGCAGTGAATATGTGTCGGTTACTAACTATGGCTACACCTTC. It is translated as CASSEYVSVTNYGYTF.

The DNA for the CDR3 is TGTGCCAGCAGGAGACAGGGAATCACCTACGAGCAGTACTTC. Translated, it gives CASRRQGITYEQYF. V gene TRBV5-6 combines with J gene TRBJ2-7; 7 bases agree with TRBD1. This CDR3 spans 14 amino acids. After removal of 5 bases from V and 2 bases from J, the junction contained 7 bases not matched to a gene. The germline V gene encodes CDR1 SGHDT and CDR2 YYEEEE.

The gene calls are TRBV25-1 and TRBJ2-7; TRBD1 might be the D (6 bases). This CDR3 comprises 16 residues. Germline assignment: CDR1 MGHDK and CDR2 SYGVNS. V shed 5 bases and J shed 0 bases, with 17 bases lying between them. For the CDR3, the DNA is TGTGCCAGCAGTCAGGGCAGGGGCCAAATCTCCTACGAGCAGTACTTC. Residues: CASSQGRGQISYEQYF.

The V gene is TRBV5-1, the J gene TRBJ2-7; 8 bases map to TRBD2. J gave up 0 bases and V 4 bases, and 3 bases lay outside the gene matches. This CDR3 has 14 residues. Germline V gene sequence: CDR1 SGHRS, CDR2 YFSETQ. The CDR3 spells CASSRGGTSYEQYF. The CDR3 coding sequence is TGCGCCAGCAGCCGGGGGGGGACCTCCTACGAGCAGTACTTC.

The chain couples TRBV10-2 to TRBJ2-7, with D unresolved. V lost 0 bases to trimming and J lost 10 bases, with 13 bases between them. Germline V CDR1 and CDR2: WSHSY, SAAADI. CDR3 length: 13 residues. The CDR3 region has the DNA TGCGCCAGCAGTGAGTCAGACTTGGGTCCACAGTACTTC. It yields the protein CASSESDLGPQYF.

This chain links TRBV28 with TRBJ2-1, with TRBD2 matching 10 bases. The length of the CDR3 is 18 residues. Losses at the gene ends were 4 bases for V and 5 bases for J; bases not matched to a gene: 14. CDR1 MDHEN and CDR2 SYDVKM come from the germline V gene. CDR3 sequence reads: CASSYILAGWFDDNEQFF. The CDR3 DNA reads as TGTGCCAGCAGTTATATACTAGCGGGATGGTTTGATGACAATGAGCAGTTCTTC. Full variable domain (remainder filled in from reference TRBV28 and TRBJ2-1): DVKVTQSSRYLVKRTGEKVFLECVQDMDHENMFWYRQDPGLGLRLIYFSYDVKMKEKGDIPEGYSVSREKKERFSLILESASTNQTSMYLCASSYILAGWFDDNEQFFGPGTRLTVL.

This clone has a handful of counts. V and J are TRBV28 and TRBJ2-7; unclear D gene. V was pared by 8 bases and J by 0 bases, with 5 bases between. Germline loops: CDR1 MDHEN, CDR2 SYDVKM. The CDR3 covers 11 residues. CDR3 sequence (DNA): TGTGCCAGCCAACACTCCTACGAGCAGTACTTC. It translates to CASQHSYEQYF.

J is TRBJ2-1 and V is TRBV2; D perhaps matches TRBD2 (5 bases). Germline V CDR1 and CDR2: SNHLY, FYNNEI. The CDR3 spans 13 residues. V gave up 7 bases and J gave up 1 base, with 8 bases separating them. The CDR3 protein is CASTADSYNEQFF. In DNA, the CDR3 is TGTGCCAGCACAGCGGATTCCTACAATGAGCAGTTCTTC.

This rearrangement joins TRBV6-1 to TRBJ1-2, with D possibly TRBD1 on 6 matching bases. Trimming shortened V by 4 bases and J by 4 bases, and 13 bases separated the two germline ends. The CDR3 is 14 amino acids. Germline V lookup: CDR1 MNHNS, CDR2 SASEGT. The CDR3 DNA sequence: TGTGCCAGCAGTGTTGGACAGTCTAGCTATGGCTACACCTTC. It yields the protein CASSVGQSSYGYTF.

The table lists this clone with a count of one. The chain joins TRBV14 to TRBJ2-7; 7 nucleotides line up with TRBD1. Germline CDR1 and CDR2: SGHDN and FVKESK. The V gene end was trimmed by 4 bases and the J gene end by 3 bases; junction bases not matched to a gene: 0. This CDR3 comprises 12 residues. The CDR3 DNA reads TGTGCCAGCAGCCGACAGGGCTACGAGCAGTACTTC. This encodes CASSRQGYEQYF.